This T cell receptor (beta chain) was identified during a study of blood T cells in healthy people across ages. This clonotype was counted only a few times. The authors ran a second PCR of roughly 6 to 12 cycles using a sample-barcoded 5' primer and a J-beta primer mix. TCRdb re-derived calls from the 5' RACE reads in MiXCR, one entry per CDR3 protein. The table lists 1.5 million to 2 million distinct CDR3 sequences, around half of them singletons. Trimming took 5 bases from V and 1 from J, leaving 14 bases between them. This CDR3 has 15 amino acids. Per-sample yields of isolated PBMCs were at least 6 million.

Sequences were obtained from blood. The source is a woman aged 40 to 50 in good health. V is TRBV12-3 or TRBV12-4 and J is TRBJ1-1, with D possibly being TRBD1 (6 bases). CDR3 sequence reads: CASSQQGLTNTEAFF. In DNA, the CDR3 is TGTGCCAGCAGTCAACAGGGACTGACGAACACTGAAGCTTTCTTT.